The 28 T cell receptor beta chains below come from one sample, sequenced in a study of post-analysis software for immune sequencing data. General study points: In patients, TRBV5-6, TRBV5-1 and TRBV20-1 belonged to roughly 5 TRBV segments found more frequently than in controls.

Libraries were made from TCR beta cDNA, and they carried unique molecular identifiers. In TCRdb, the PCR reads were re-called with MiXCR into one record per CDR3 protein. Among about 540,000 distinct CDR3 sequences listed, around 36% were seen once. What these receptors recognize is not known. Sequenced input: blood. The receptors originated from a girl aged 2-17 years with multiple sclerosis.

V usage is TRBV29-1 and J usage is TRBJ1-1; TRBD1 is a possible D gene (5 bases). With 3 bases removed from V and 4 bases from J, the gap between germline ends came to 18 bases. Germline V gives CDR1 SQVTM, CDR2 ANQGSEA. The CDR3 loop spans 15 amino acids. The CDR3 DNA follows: TGCAGCGTTGACGGAGCCGAGGGGCGGATCACTGAAGCTTTCTTT. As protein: CSVDGAEGRITEAFF. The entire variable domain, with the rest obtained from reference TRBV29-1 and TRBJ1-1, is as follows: SAVISQKPSRDICQRGTSLTIQCQVDSQVTMMFWYRQQPGQSLTLIATANQGSEATYESGFVIDKFPISRPNLTFSTLTVSNMSPEDSSIYLCSVDGAEGRITEAFFGQGTRLTVV.

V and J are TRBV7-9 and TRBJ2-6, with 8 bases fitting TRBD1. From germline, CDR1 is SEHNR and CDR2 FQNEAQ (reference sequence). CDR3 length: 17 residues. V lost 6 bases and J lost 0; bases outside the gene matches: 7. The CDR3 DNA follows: TGTGCCAGCAGTCGTACTACAGGGGGCTCTGGGGCCAACGTCCTGACTTTC. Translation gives CASSRTTGGSGANVLTF.

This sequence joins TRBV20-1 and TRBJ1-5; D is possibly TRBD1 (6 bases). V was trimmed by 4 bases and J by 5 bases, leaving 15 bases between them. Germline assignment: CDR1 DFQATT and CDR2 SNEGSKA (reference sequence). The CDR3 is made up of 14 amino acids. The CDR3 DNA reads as TGCAGTGCTACCCTTTGGGGGGGCGATCAGCCCCAGCATTTT. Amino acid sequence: CSATLWGGDQPQHF.

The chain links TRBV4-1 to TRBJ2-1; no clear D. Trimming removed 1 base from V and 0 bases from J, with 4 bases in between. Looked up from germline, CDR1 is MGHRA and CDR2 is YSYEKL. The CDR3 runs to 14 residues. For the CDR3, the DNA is TGCGCCAGCAGCCAAGGGGACTCCTACAATGAGCAGTTCTTC. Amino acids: CASSQGDSYNEQFF.

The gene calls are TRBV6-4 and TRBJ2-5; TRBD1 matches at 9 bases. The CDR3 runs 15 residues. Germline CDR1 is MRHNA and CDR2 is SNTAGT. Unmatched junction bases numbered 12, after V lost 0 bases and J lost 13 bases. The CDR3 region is CASSDSVTGTGKGYF. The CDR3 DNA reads TGTGCCAGCAGTGACTCCGTCACCGGGACAGGGAAAGGGTACTTC.

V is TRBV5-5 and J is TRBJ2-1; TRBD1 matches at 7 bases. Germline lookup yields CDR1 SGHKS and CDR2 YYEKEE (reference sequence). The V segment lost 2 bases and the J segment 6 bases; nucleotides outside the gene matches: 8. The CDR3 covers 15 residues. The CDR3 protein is CASSFDRVGGNEQFF. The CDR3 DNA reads TGTGCCAGCAGCTTTGACAGGGTTGGGGGCAATGAGCAGTTCTTC.

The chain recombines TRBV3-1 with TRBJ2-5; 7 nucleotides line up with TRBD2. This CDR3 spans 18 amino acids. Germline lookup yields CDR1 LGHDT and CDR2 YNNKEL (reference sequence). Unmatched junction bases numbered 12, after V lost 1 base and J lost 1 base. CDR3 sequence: CASSQGGGDPLPQETQYF. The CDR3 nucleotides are TGTGCCAGCAGCCAAGGGGGGGGAGACCCACTCCCCCAAGAGACCCAGTACTTC.

CDR3 protein: CASSQILGGLAKNIQYF. For the CDR3, the DNA is TGCGCCAGCAGCCAAATCTTAGGGGGTCTAGCCAAAAACATTCAGTACTTC. The chain has TRBV4-1 and TRBJ2-4, with D maybe TRBD1 (6 bases). Germline CDR1 is MGHRA and CDR2 is YSYEKL. V was cut by 2 bases and J by 0 bases, with 14 bases left in between. The CDR3 spans 17 residues.

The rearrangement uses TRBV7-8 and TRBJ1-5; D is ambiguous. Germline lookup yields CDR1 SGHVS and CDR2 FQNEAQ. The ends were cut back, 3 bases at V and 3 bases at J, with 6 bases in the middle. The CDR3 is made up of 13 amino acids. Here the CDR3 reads CASSLWSNQPQHF. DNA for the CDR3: TGTGCCAGCAGCTTGTGGTCCAATCAGCCCCAGCATTTT.

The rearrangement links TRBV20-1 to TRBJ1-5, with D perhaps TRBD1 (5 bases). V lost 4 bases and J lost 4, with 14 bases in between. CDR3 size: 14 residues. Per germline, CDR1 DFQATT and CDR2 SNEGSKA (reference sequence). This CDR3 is CSATRGTDNQPQHF. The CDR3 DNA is TGCAGTGCTACACGGGGGACTGATAATCAGCCCCAGCATTTT.

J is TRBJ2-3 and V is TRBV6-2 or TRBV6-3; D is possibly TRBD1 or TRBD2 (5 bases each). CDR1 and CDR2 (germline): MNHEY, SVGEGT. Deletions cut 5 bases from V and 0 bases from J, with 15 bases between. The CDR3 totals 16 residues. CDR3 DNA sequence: TGTGCCAGCAGTGAGGCAGGGAGAACTAGCACAGATACGCAGTATTTT. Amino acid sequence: CASSEAGRTSTDTQYF.

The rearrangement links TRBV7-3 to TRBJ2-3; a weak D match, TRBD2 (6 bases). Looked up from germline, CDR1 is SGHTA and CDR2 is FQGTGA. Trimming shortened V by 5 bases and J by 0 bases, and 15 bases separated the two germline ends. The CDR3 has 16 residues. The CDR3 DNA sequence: TGTGCCAGCAGCGTTAAGGGGACTTCAAGCACAGATACGCAGTATTTT. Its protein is CASSVKGTSSTDTQYF.

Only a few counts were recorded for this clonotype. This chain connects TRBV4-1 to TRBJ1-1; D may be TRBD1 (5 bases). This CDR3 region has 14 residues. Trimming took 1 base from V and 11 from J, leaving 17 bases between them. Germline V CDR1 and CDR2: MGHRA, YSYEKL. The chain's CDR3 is CASSQGVRPGRAFF. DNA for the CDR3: TGCGCCAGCAGCCAAGGGGTCAGACCGGGACGGGCTTTCTTT.

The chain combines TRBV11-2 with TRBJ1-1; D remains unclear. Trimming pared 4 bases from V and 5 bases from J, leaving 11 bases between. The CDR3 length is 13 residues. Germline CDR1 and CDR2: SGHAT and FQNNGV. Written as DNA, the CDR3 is TGTGCCAGCAGCTCCCTGGGGATGACTGAAGCTTTCTTT. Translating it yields CASSSLGMTEAFF. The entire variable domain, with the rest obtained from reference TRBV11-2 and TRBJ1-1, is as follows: EAGVAQSPRYKIIEKRQSVAFWCNPISGHATLYWYQQILGQGPKLLIQFQNNGVVDDSQLPKDRFSAERLKGVDSTLKIQPAKLEDSAVYLCASSSLGMTEAFFGQGTRLTVV.

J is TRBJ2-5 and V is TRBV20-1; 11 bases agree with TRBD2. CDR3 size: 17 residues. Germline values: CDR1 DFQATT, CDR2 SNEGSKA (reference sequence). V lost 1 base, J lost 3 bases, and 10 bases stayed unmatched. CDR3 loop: CSARASSGGSAEETQYF. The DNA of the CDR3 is TGCAGTGCTAGAGCGTCTAGCGGGGGGTCCGCCGAAGAGACCCAGTACTTC.

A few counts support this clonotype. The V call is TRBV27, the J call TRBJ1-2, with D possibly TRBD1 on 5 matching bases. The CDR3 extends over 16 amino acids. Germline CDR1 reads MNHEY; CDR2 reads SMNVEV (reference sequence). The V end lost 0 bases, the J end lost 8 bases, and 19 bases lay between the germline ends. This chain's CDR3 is CASSLSGSRDSWGYTF. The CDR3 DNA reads TGTGCCAGCAGTTTATCGGGGTCCCGGGACTCCTGGGGCTACACCTTC.

The CDR3 coding sequence is TGCAGCGCCCGCCAGGGGACGTCCTCCCATTACTCCTACGAGCAGTACTTC. It yields the protein CSARQGTSSHYSYEQYF. The V gene is TRBV29-1, the J gene TRBJ2-7; a weak D match, TRBD1 (6 bases). The V gene's germline CDR1 is SQVTM and CDR2 ANQGSEA. With 7 bases removed from V and 0 bases from J, the gap between germline ends came to 25 bases. The CDR3 has 17 amino acids.

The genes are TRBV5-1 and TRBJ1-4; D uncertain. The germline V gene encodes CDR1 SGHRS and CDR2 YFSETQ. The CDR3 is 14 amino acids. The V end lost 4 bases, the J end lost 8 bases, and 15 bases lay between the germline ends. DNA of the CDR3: TGCGCCAGCAGCCCCGGGTTTGGGGTGGAAAAACTGTTTTTT. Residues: CASSPGFGVEKLFF.

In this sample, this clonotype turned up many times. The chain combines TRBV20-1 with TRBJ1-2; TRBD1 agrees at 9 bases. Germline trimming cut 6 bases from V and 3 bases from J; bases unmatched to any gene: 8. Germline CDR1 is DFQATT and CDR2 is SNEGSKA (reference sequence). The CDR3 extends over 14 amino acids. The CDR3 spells CSARRTGVDYGYTF. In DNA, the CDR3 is TGCAGTGCCAGGAGGACAGGGGTAGACTATGGCTACACCTTC.

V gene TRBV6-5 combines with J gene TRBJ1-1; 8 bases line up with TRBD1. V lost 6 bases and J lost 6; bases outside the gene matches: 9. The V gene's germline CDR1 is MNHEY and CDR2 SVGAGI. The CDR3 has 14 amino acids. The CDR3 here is CASRSRTGRAEAFF. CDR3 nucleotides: TGTGCCAGCAGATCCCGGACAGGGAGGGCTGAAGCTTTCTTT.

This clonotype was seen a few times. CDR3 region: CASSKLRDFVYEQYF. Here the CDR3 DNA reads TGTGCCAGCAGCAAACTTCGGGACTTCGTATACGAGCAGTACTTC. The rearrangement joins TRBV11-2 to TRBJ2-7, with D perhaps TRBD2 (6 bases). The V end lost 5 bases, the J end lost 4 bases, and 18 bases lay between the germline ends. Germline CDR1 SGHAT, CDR2 FQNNGV. The CDR3 spans 15 residues. The whole variable domain, remainder taken from reference TRBV11-2 and TRBJ2-7, is EAGVAQSPRYKIIEKRQSVAFWCNPISGHATLYWYQQILGQGPKLLIQFQNNGVVDDSQLPKDRFSAERLKGVDSTLKIQPAKLEDSAVYLCASSKLRDFVYEQYFGPGTRLTVT.

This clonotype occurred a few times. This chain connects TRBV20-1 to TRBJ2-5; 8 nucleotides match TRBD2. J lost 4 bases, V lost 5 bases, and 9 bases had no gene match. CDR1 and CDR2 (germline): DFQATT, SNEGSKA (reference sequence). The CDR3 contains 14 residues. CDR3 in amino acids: CSAALAGTRETQYF. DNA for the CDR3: TGCAGTGCTGCATTAGCGGGGACCCGAGAGACCCAGTACTTC.

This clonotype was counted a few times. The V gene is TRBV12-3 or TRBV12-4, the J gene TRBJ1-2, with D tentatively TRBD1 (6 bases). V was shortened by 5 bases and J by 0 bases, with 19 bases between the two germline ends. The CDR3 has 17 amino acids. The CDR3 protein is CASSPWHPRGTNYGYTF. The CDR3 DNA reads TGTGCCAGCAGTCCTTGGCATCCCAGGGGCACTAACTATGGCTACACCTTC.

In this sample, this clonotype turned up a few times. The CDR3 nucleotides are TGTGCCAGTAGTACGGGACTAGCGATTAATGAGCAGTTCTTC. It translates to CASSTGLAINEQFF. The V and J genes are TRBV19 and TRBJ2-1; 10 bases match TRBD2. The germline CDR1 and CDR2 sequences are LNHDA and SQIVND (reference sequence). The CDR3 length is 14 residues. J was trimmed by 7 bases and V by 4 bases; bases with no gene match: 4.

The CDR3 DNA is TGTGCCAGCAGCTCCTCTCATGGGCACTACTATGGCTACACCTTC. Translating it yields CASSSSHGHYYGYTF. The chain is built from TRBV7-9 and TRBJ1-2; D remains ambiguous. V was shortened by 4 bases and J by 3 bases, with 15 bases between the two germline ends. Germline CDR1 SEHNR, CDR2 FQNEAQ (reference sequence). This CDR3 comprises 15 residues.

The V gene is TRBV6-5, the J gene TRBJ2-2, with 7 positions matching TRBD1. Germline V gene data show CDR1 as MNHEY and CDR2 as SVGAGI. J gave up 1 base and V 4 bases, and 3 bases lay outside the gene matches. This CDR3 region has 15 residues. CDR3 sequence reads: CASSFRTGNTGELFF. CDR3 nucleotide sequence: TGTGCCAGCAGTTTTCGGACAGGGAACACCGGGGAGCTGTTTTTT.

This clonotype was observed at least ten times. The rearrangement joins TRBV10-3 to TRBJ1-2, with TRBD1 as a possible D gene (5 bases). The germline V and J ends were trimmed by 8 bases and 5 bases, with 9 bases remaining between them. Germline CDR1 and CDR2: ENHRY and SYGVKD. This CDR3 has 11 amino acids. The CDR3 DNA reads TGTGCCATCGGACAATCATATGGCTACACCTTC. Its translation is CAIGQSYGYTF.

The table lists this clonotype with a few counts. The CDR3 region is CSVKWGATEAFF. The CDR3 bases are TGCAGCGTTAAGTGGGGGGCAACTGAAGCTTTCTTT. The genes are TRBV29-1 and TRBJ1-1, with D perhaps TRBD1 (6 bases). The CDR3 has 12 amino acids. Germline CDR1 and CDR2: SQVTM and ANQGSEA. V lost 5 bases and J lost 5, with 12 bases in between.